The clone carrying this TCR beta chain was detected a few times. The entry originates in a study of CD8+CD57+ T cells in acquired aplastic anemia. Study overall: Sorted CD4+ plus CD8+ cells gave DNA averaging about 3.2 ug.

The template for TCR beta VDJ and CDR3 sequence profiling was genomic DNA. Each CDR3 protein gets one entry after TCRdb re-called the reads with MiXCR. In the table there are about 110,000 distinct CDR3 sequences, around half of which are singletons. Germline lookup yields CDR1 GTSNPN and CDR2 SVGIG (reference sequence). After removal of 2 bases from V and 4 bases from J, the junction contained 5 bases not matched to a gene. The CDR3 spans 14 residues. This receptor was taken from a human donor in good health, serving as a control. The rearrangement uses TRBV30 and TRBJ1-2, with TRBD1 matching over 9 bases. Specimen: sorted CD4+, CD8+, or CD8+CD57+ T cells (not recorded which) from PBMCs. The CDR3 DNA reads as TGTGCCTGGAGTCCAGGGACAGGGCTCTATGGCTACACCTTC. Protein product: CAWSPGTGLYGYTF.